This entry lists 10 T cell receptor beta chains sequenced from one sample in a study of control samples from healthy donors and cancer patients. Profiled with immunoSEQ multiplex PCR; TCRdb holds only in-frame clones, not every one. The sample lists tens of thousands of clones; roughly 92% were seen once. Source material: PBMCs. These receptor sequences come from a woman aged 45-59 years with head and neck cancer.

V usage is TRBV24-1 and J usage is TRBJ2-5; tentatively, D is TRBD1 (6 bases). This CDR3 has 16 amino acids. Trimming cost V 2 bases and J 2 bases, with 14 bases left between them. Germline V gives CDR1 KGHDR, CDR2 SFDVKD. The CDR3 bases are TGTGCCACCAGTGATTCCCAACAGGGTCTACAAGAGACCCAGTACTTC. As protein: CATSDSQQGLQETQYF.

This clone appeared a single time. The V call is TRBV5-6, the J call TRBJ1-1; TRBD1 is a possible D gene (5 bases). Trimming left V 1 base short and J 1 base short, with 11 bases between. Germline values: CDR1 SGHDT, CDR2 YYEEEE. CDR3 length equals 15 residues. The CDR3 DNA reads as TGTGCCAGCAGCTTGCTTTGGGGGGAGAACACTGAAGCTTTCTTT. This encodes CASSLLWGENTEAFF.

The count of this clone is one. V is TRBV28 and J is TRBJ2-1; D is possibly TRBD1 or TRBD2 (5 bases each). The CDR3 has 14 amino acids. Germline CDR1 reads MDHEN; CDR2 reads SYDVKM. Trimming pared 7 bases from V and 8 bases from J, leaving 18 bases between. The CDR3 region has the DNA TGTGCCAGCACCTTAGCGTTCCCGGGGCATGAGCAGTTCTTC. It translates to CASTLAFPGHEQFF.

Note on this clone: The sample carries other DNA sequences with the same CDR3. V gene TRBV5-6 combines with J gene TRBJ2-4; unclear D gene. The CDR3 is 14 amino acids. Germline-derived CDR1 and CDR2 are SGHDT and YYEEEE. The V end was cut by 0 bases, the J end by 8 bases, with 12 bases between. CDR3 DNA sequence: TGTGCCAGCAGCTTGGTAGGAGAAGGAGACATTCAGTACTTC. Protein sequence: CASSLVGEGDIQYF.

This rearrangement joins TRBV5-1 to TRBJ2-7, with D hard to call. Germline V gene data show CDR1 as SGHRS and CDR2 as YFSETQ. V was trimmed by 1 base and J by 1 base, leaving 9 bases between them. The CDR3 length is 14 residues. The DNA of the CDR3 is TGCGCCAGCAGCTTGACCAGCACGTCCTACGAGCAGTACTTC. Its protein is CASSLTSTSYEQYF. Supplemented by reference TRBV5-1 and TRBJ2-7, the full variable domain reads KAGVTQTPRYLIKTRGQQVTLSCSPISGHRSVSWYQQTPGQGLQFLFEYFSETQRNKGNFPGRFSGRQFSNSRSEMNVSTLELGDSALYLCASSLTSTSYEQYFGPGTRLTVT.

This clone was found once. The rearrangement links TRBV5-6 to TRBJ1-5; D perhaps matches TRBD1 (6 bases). Between the trimmed V and J ends, which lost 2 bases and 1 base, there was a span of 13 bases. The CDR3 runs to 16 residues. Germline lookup yields CDR1 SGHDT and CDR2 YYEEEE. CDR3 nucleotides: TGTGCCAGCAGCTTTTATAGGGGGTCCAGCAATCAGCCCCAGCATTTT. Encoded protein: CASSFYRGSSNQPQHF.

The chain is built from TRBV28 and TRBJ1-1; tentative D call: TRBD1 (5 bases). CDR1 is MDHEN, CDR2 SYDVKM, per germline. The CDR3 sequence is 13 residues long. V lost 5 bases to trimming and J lost 3 bases, with 10 bases between them. The chain's CDR3 is CASSRGGYTEAFF. The DNA of the CDR3 is TGTGCCAGCAGTCGGGGGGGGTACACTGAAGCTTTCTTT.

This chain uses TRBV12-5 with TRBJ2-6; no reliable D call. V was trimmed by 6 bases and J by 0 bases, leaving 3 bases between them. Germline loops: CDR1 LGHNT, CDR2 FRNRAP. The CDR3 covers 13 residues. The CDR3 sequence: CASGVSGANVLTF. The DNA of the CDR3 is TGTGCTAGTGGGGTCTCTGGGGCCAACGTCCTGACTTTC.

The chain links TRBV13 to TRBJ2-7, with TRBD2 matching 13 bases. Germline values: CDR1 PRHDT, CDR2 FYEKMQ (reference sequence). The CDR3 totals 15 residues. Trimming removed 2 bases from V and 7 bases from J; junction bases left unmatched: 5. This CDR3 is CASSLRTSGSEEQYF. The CDR3 region has the DNA TGTGCCAGCAGCTTAAGGACTAGCGGGAGTGAAGAGCAGTACTTC.

This chain links TRBV12-3 or TRBV12-4 with TRBJ1-2; weak D call: TRBD1 (6 bases). V was pared by 5 bases and J by 6 bases, with 10 bases between. This CDR3 spans 12 amino acids. CDR3: CASSQYRDGYTF. The CDR3 DNA is TGTGCCAGCAGTCAATACAGGGATGGCTACACCTTC.